A single sample is the source of the 23 T cell receptor beta chains below, sequenced in a study of T cells in Graves' hyperthyroidism and ophthalmopathy. Researchers took RNA transcripts and amplified the TCR beta CDR3 regions from them. A set of HTBI primers served as the primers for a first-round RT-PCR of the TCR CDR3. TCRdb re-called the multiplex PCR reads with MiXCR, one entry per CDR3 protein. The top ten hold almost 6% of the sample, which has 550,000 to 650,000 distinct CDR3 sequences, more than 11% seen once. What was sequenced was blood. These receptors were obtained from a woman in her 30s with Graves' hyperthyroidism that later progressed to Graves' ophthalmopathy.

The genes are TRBV20-1 and TRBJ1-1; tentatively, D is TRBD1 (5 bases). The CDR3 is made up of 12 amino acids. Looked up from germline, CDR1 is DFQATT and CDR2 is SNEGSKA (reference sequence). The V gene lost 8 bases and the J gene lost 9 bases, with 19 bases spanning the gap. The CDR3 region has the DNA TGCAGTCAGGCGGGGCCCTTTGCTAAAGCTTTCTTT. Amino acids: CSQAGPFAKAFF.

J is TRBJ1-4 and V is TRBV5-1; D gene ambiguous. CDR1 is SGHRS, CDR2 YFSETQ, per germline. The V end was cut by 0 bases, the J end by 7 bases, with 10 bases between. The CDR3 contains 14 residues. The CDR3 DNA reads as TGCGCCAGCAGCTTGGCGGCTTCCCGTGAAAAACTGTTTTTT. Its translation is CASSLAASREKLFF. Using reference TRBV5-1 and TRBJ1-4 for the parts outside the CDR3, the full variable domain is KAGVTQTPRYLIKTRGQQVTLSCSPISGHRSVSWYQQTPGQGLQFLFEYFSETQRNKGNFPGRFSGRQFSNSRSEMNVSTLELGDSALYLCASSLAASREKLFFGSGTQLSVL.

This clonotype occurred many times. This CDR3 is CASFNRRSGAGSAGETDTQYF. CDR3 DNA sequence: TGTGCCAGCTTCAACAGGCGGTCCGGCGCCGGGTCAGCGGGAGAGACAGATACGCAGTATTTT. This sequence joins TRBV12-3 or TRBV12-4 and TRBJ2-3, with 8 positions matching TRBD2. The CDR3 is made up of 21 amino acids. Trimming at V came to 8 bases and at J to 3 bases, leaving 28 bases not matched to a gene.

The rearrangement uses TRBV7-9 and TRBJ2-7, with 9 nucleotides matching TRBD2. With V trimmed by 5 bases and J by 1 base, 18 bases remained unmatched. The CDR3 covers 19 residues. Germline-derived CDR1 and CDR2 are SEHNR and FQNEAQ (reference sequence). In DNA, the CDR3 is TGTGCCAGCAGCCGAGACAGGGCTAGCGGGAAAAGGAGGTCCTACGAGCAGTACTTC. Translated, it gives CASSRDRASGKRRSYEQYF. The full variable domain, completed using reference TRBV7-9 and TRBJ2-7, is DTGVSQNPRHKITKRGQNVTFRCDPISEHNRLYWYRQTLGQGPEFLTYFQNEAQLEKSRLLSDRFSAERPKGSFSTLEIQRTEQGDSAMYLCASSRDRASGKRRSYEQYFGPGTRLTVT.

This clonotype was seen only a few times. The chain carries TRBV5-1 and TRBJ1-2; no definite D call. CDR1 is SGHRS and CDR2 is YFSETQ in the germline V gene. The CDR3 spans 15 residues. The germline V and J ends were trimmed by 0 bases and 2 bases, with 11 bases remaining between them. This CDR3 reads CASSLASTLNYGYTF. CDR3 DNA sequence: TGCGCCAGCAGCTTGGCATCCACCTTGAACTATGGCTACACCTTC.

In this sample, this clonotype turned up many times. V is TRBV5-1 and J is TRBJ1-1; tentative D call: TRBD1 (5 bases). Trimming removed 0 bases at V and 11 bases at J, with 20 bases between. The CDR3 loop spans 15 amino acids. CDR1 SGHRS and CDR2 YFSETQ come from the germline V gene. The CDR3 sequence is CASSLEGRAERGAFF. In nucleotides, the CDR3 is TGCGCCAGCAGCTTGGAGGGTAGGGCTGAAAGGGGCGCTTTCTTT.

In this sample, this clonotype turned up many times. The chain is built from TRBV7-8 and TRBJ2-5; D possibly corresponds to TRBD1 (5 bases). With 5 bases removed from V and 2 bases from J, the gap between germline ends came to 12 bases. The CDR3 spans 14 residues. The germline CDR1 and CDR2 sequences are SGHVS and FQNEAQ. The CDR3 region is CASSPAGWQETQYF. The CDR3 DNA reads TGTGCCAGCAGCCCCGCAGGGTGGCAAGAGACCCAGTACTTC.

In the case of this clonotype: This may arise from a read error, as a much more abundant clone is one base away. The chain couples TRBV24-1 to TRBJ2-5; D unresolved. Germline V gives CDR1 KGHDR, CDR2 SFDVKD. This CDR3 region has 11 residues. CDR3 in DNA: TGTGTCACCGAACGGCAAGAGACCCAGTACTTC. As protein: CVTERQETQYF.

This clonotype was seen ten or more times. The genes are TRBV12-3 or TRBV12-4 and TRBJ1-2; no clear D. V lost 5 bases and J lost 4, with 8 bases in between. The CDR3 covers 12 residues. CDR3 sequence reads: CASSQQPYGYTF. DNA of the CDR3: TGTGCCAGCAGTCAACAGCCCTATGGCTACACCTTC.

This clonotype has a handful of counts. V gene TRBV6-6 combines with J gene TRBJ2-3, with a weak D call TRBD2 (6 bases). Per the germline V gene, CDR1 is MNHNY and CDR2 is SVGAGI (reference sequence). CDR3 length equals 15 residues. The ends were cut back, 0 bases at V and 2 bases at J, with 9 bases in the middle. The CDR3 protein is CASSYSAGSTDTQYF. The CDR3 DNA sequence: TGTGCCAGCAGTTACTCCGCGGGATCCACAGATACGCAGTATTTT.

This sequence joins TRBV19 and TRBJ1-2; the D gene is possibly TRBD1 (5 bases). From germline, CDR1 is LNHDA and CDR2 SQIVND (reference sequence). The length of the CDR3 is 14 residues. V was clipped by 7 bases and J by 8 bases, with 20 bases between them. In nucleotides, the CDR3 is TGTGCCAGTACCCCCGGGGGGGTAGTGGGGGGCTACACCTTC. Its translation: CASTPGGVVGGYTF.

This clonotype was seen many times. This sequence joins TRBV19 and TRBJ2-1, with D possibly matching TRBD2 (6 bases). The V end lost 3 bases, the J end lost 0 bases, and 9 bases lay between the germline ends. Germline CDR1 is LNHDA and CDR2 is SQIVND (reference sequence). The CDR3 covers 15 residues. The CDR3 DNA is TGTGCCAGTAGTATCGACGGGAGCTCCTACAATGAGCAGTTCTTC. Translated, it gives CASSIDGSSYNEQFF.

This clonotype was recorded many times. This chain's CDR3 is CASSGDRGYDGYTF. The DNA of the CDR3 is TGTGCCAGCAGTGGGGACAGGGGGTATGATGGCTACACCTTC. The chain links TRBV6-1 to TRBJ1-2; 11 bases fit TRBD1. V was clipped by 4 bases and J by 6 bases; unmatched bases: 4. The CDR3 consists of 14 residues. Germline values: CDR1 MNHNS, CDR2 SASEGT.

The chain combines TRBV3-1 with TRBJ2-5; the D gene could be TRBD1 or TRBD2 (5 bases each). CDR3 length: 17 amino acids. Germline V lookup: CDR1 LGHDT, CDR2 YNNKEL (reference sequence). The ends were cut back, 4 bases at V and 2 bases at J, with 20 bases in the middle. Here the CDR3 reads CASSRTTGRTIQETQYF. As DNA, the CDR3 is TGTGCCAGCAGCCGAACAACGGGACGGACGATACAAGAGACCCAGTACTTC.

Worth noting for this clonotype: This could be a read error, since a much larger clone is one nucleotide away. The chain employs TRBV6-2 or TRBV6-3 and TRBJ2-1; TRBD2 matches 14 bases. CDR3 length equals 16 residues. Looked up from germline, CDR1 is MNHEY and CDR2 is SVGEGT. The CDR3 loop reads CANSRTSGRPYNEQFF. In DNA form, the CDR3 reads TGTGCCAACAGTCGGACTAGCGGGAGGCCCTACAATGAGCAGTTCTTC.

This clonotype was seen only a few times. This may stem from a read error, because a much larger clone lies one nucleotide away. The chain couples TRBV7-2 to TRBJ2-3, with D unresolved. This CDR3 region has 12 residues. V gave up 5 bases and J gave up 5 bases, with 8 bases separating them. Germline-derived CDR1 and CDR2 are SGHTA and FQGNSA. CDR3 in DNA: TGTGCCAGCAGCCGAGTAGGAGATACGCAGTATTTT. Its protein is CASSRVGDTQYF.

This clonotype was seen only once. The rearrangement links TRBV6-1 to TRBJ2-3; 8 nucleotides match TRBD2. Germline V gives CDR1 MNHNS, CDR2 SASEGT. The CDR3 extends over 14 amino acids. The V segment lost 8 bases and the J segment 6 bases; nucleotides outside the gene matches: 10. CDR3 sequence (DNA): TGTGCCAGCGAAGACTCTAGCGGGTCCGATACGCAGTATTTT. This gives the protein CASEDSSGSDTQYF.

This clonotype was counted at least ten times. The chain is built from TRBV24-1 and TRBJ2-2; 7 bases align to TRBD2. Germline loops: CDR1 KGHDR, CDR2 SFDVKD. The junction had 10 bases not matched to a gene; V was cut back by 11 bases and J by 2 bases. This CDR3 is 15 amino acids long. The CDR3: CASGPPGLNTGELFF. The CDR3 region has the DNA TGTGCCAGCGGACCTCCGGGACTAAACACCGGGGAGCTGTTTTTT.

This clonotype ranks as medium-sized. At one of its ends the junction is not consistent with the germline gene, which may arise from a read error. V and J are TRBV7-7 and TRBJ2-1; 10 nucleotides align to TRBD1. The CDR3 has 16 residues. The germline CDR1 and CDR2 sequences are SSHAT and FNYEAQ (reference sequence). Here the CDR3 DNA reads TGTGCTAGCAGCCCGGGCGACAGGGGGCTGGGGGATGAGCAGTTCTTC. It translates to CASSPGDRGLGDEQFF.

The V call is TRBV30, the J call TRBJ2-6, with 10 positions matching TRBD1. V was pared by 8 bases and J by 0 bases, with 7 bases of the junction left unmatched. The CDR3 totals 16 residues. The germline V gene has CDR1 GTSNPN and CDR2 SVGIG (reference sequence). This chain's CDR3 is CAGGTGAISGANVLTF. The CDR3 DNA sequence: TGTGCCGGGGGGACAGGGGCGATCTCTGGGGCCAACGTCCTGACTTTC.

The chain has TRBV18 and TRBJ1-5; 7 nucleotides agree with TRBD1. V lost 3 bases, J lost 3 bases, and 5 bases stayed unmatched. Per the germline V gene, CDR1 is KGHSH and CDR2 is LQKENI. The CDR3 spans 15 residues. The CDR3 region has the DNA TGTGCCAGCTCACCTCCGGGACAGCCCAATCAGCCCCAGCATTTT. The encoded protein is CASSPPGQPNQPQHF.

For this clonotype: This sequence may be a read error, since a much larger clone differs from it by one base. The chain employs TRBV7-9 and TRBJ2-7; D tentatively reads TRBD1 or TRBD2 (6 bases each). CDR1 and CDR2 (germline): SEHNR, FQNEAQ (reference sequence). This CDR3 contains 16 residues. CDR3 in DNA: TGTGCCAGCAGCCCGAGGGGGAGGCTGGGCTACTACGGGCAGTACTTC. Residues: CASSPRGRLGYYGQYF.

The sample holds many counts of this clonotype. The J gene is TRBJ2-7, the V gene TRBV11-2; no clear D. From germline, CDR1 is SGHAT and CDR2 FQNNGV. The length of the CDR3 is 12 residues. The V gene lost 0 bases and the J gene lost 6 bases, with 6 bases spanning the gap. CDR3: CASSLDPGEQYF. Here the CDR3 DNA reads TGTGCCAGCAGCTTAGATCCGGGCGAGCAGTACTTC.